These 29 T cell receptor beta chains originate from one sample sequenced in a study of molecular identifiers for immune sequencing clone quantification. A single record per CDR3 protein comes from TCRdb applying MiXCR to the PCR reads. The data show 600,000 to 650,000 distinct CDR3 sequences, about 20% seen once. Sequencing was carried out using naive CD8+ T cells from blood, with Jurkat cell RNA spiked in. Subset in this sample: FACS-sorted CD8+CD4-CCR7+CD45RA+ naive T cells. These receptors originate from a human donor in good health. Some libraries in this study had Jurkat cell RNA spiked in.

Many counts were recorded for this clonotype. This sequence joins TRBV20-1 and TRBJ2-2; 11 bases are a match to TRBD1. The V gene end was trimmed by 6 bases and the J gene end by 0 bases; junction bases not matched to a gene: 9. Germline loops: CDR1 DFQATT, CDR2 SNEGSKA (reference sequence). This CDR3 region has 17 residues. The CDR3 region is CSAKGQGEYANTGELFF. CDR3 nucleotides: TGCAGTGCCAAGGGACAGGGGGAATACGCGAACACCGGGGAGCTGTTTTTT.

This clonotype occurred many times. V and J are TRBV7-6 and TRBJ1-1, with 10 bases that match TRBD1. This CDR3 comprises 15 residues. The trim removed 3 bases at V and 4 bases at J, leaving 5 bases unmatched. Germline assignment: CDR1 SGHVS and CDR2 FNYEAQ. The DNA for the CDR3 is TGTGCCAGCAGCTTGGGATGGACAGGGGGCACTGAAGCTTTCTTT. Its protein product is CASSLGWTGGTEAFF. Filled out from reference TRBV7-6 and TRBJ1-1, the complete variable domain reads GAGVSQSPRYKVTKRGQDVALRCDPISGHVSLYWYRQALGQGPEFLTYFNYEAQQDKSGLPNDRFSAERPEGSISTLTIQRTEQRDSAMYRCASSLGWTGGTEAFFGQGTRLTVV.

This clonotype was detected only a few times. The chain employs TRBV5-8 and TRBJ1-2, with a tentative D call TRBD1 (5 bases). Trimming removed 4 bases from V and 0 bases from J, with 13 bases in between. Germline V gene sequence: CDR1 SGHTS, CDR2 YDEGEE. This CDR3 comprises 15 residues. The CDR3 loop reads CASSIPGPPNYGYTF. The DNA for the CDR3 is TGTGCCAGCAGCATACCGGGACCTCCTAACTATGGCTACACCTTC. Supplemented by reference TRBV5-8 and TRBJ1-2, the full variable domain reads EAGVTQSPTHLIKTRGQQATLRCSPISGHTSVYWYQQALGLGLQFLLWYDEGEERNRGNFPPRFSGRQFPNYSSELNVNALELEDSALYLCASSIPGPPNYGYTFGSGTRLTVV.

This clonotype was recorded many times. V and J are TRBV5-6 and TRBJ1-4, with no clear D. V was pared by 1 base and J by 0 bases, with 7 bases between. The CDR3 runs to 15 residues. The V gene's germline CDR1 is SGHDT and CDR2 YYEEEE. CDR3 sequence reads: CASSLLAATNEKLFF. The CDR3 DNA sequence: TGTGCCAGCAGCTTGTTGGCAGCAACTAATGAAAAACTGTTTTTT.

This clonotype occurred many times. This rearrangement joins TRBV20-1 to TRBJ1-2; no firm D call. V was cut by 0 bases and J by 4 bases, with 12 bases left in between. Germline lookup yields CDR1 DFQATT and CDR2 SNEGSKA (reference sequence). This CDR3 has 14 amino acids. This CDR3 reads CSARDWAEIYGYTF. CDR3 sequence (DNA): TGCAGTGCTAGAGATTGGGCGGAAATCTATGGCTACACCTTC.

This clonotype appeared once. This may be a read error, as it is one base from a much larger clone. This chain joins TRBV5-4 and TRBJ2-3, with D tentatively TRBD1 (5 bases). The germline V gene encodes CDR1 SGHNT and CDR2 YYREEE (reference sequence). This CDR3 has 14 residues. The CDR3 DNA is TGTGCCAGCAGCTTTAGGGGCGTTACAGATGCGCAGTATTTT. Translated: CASSFRGVTDAQYF.

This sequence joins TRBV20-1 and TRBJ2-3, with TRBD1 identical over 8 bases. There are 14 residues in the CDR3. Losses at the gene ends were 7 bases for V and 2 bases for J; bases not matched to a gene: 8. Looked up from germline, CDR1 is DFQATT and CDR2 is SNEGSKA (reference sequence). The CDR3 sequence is CSVTDRVDTDTQYF. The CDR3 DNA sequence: TGCAGTGTCACGGACAGGGTGGACACAGATACGCAGTATTTT.

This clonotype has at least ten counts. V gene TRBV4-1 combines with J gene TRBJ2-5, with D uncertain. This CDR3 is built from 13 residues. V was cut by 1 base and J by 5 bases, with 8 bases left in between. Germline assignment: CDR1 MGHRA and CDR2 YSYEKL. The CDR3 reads CASSQVNGETQYF. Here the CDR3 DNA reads TGCGCCAGCAGCCAAGTAAATGGGGAGACCCAGTACTTC.

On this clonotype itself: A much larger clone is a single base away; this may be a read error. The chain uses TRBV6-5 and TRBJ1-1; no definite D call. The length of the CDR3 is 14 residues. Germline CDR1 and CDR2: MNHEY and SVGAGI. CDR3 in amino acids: CACSYADLNTEAFF. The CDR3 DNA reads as TGTGCCTGCAGTTACGCCGACCTAAACACTGAAGCTTTCTTT.

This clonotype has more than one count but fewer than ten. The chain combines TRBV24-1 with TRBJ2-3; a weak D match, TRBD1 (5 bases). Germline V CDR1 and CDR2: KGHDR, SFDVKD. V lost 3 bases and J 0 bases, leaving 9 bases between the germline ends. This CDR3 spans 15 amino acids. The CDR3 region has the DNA TGTGCCACCAGTGATCCTCAGGGTAGCACAGATACGCAGTATTTT. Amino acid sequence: CATSDPQGSTDTQYF.

The CDR3 region is CASSLGPGRKTYEQYF. Here the CDR3 DNA reads TGTGCCAGCAGTTTAGGCCCGGGACGCAAAACCTACGAGCAGTACTTC. This sequence joins TRBV12-3 or TRBV12-4 and TRBJ2-7; tentatively, D is TRBD1 or TRBD2 (5 bases each). V gave up 1 base and J gave up 2 bases, with 15 bases separating them. The CDR3 covers 16 residues.

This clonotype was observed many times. The CDR3 is CASTYVTVRETGELFF. The CDR3 DNA reads TGTGCCAGCACCTACGTCACCGTCAGGGAAACCGGGGAGCTGTTTTTT. The chain recombines TRBV27 with TRBJ2-2; maybe TRBD1 (5 bases). The germline V gene has CDR1 MNHEY and CDR2 SMNVEV (reference sequence). The germline V and J ends were trimmed by 7 bases and 5 bases, with 20 bases remaining between them. The length of the CDR3 is 16 residues.

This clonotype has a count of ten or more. For the CDR3, the DNA is TGCGCCAGCAGCTTGGAACTGACAGCCACAGATACGCAGTATTTT. Amino acids: CASSLELTATDTQYF. The rearrangement links TRBV5-1 to TRBJ2-3, with a weak D call TRBD1 (5 bases). This CDR3 has 15 amino acids. Deletions cut 0 bases from V and 2 bases from J, with 10 bases between. Germline values: CDR1 SGHRS, CDR2 YFSETQ.

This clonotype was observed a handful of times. The CDR3 protein is CASSSRTGTSGANVLTF. In nucleotides, the CDR3 is TGTGCCAGCAGTTCCCGGACCGGTACCTCTGGGGCCAACGTCCTGACTTTC. V gene TRBV27 combines with J gene TRBJ2-6; D not certain. Trimming pared 4 bases from V and 0 bases from J, leaving 13 bases between. The CDR3 is 17 amino acids. Per germline, CDR1 MNHEY and CDR2 SMNVEV (reference sequence).

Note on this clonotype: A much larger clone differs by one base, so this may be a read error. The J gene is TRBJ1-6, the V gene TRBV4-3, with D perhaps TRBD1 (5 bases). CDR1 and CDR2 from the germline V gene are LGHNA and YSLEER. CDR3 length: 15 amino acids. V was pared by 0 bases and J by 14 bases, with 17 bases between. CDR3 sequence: CASSQDYSLRGSLHF. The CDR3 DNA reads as TGCGCCAGCAGCCAAGACTACTCTCTTCGGGGGTCCCTCCACTTT.

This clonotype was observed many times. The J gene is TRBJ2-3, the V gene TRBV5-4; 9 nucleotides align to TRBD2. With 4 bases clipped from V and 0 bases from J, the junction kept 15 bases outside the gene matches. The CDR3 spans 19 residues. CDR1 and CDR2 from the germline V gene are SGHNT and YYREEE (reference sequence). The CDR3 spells CASSGQTGWLAGSTDTQYF. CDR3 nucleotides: TGTGCCAGCAGCGGGCAGACAGGGTGGCTAGCGGGGAGCACAGATACGCAGTATTTT.

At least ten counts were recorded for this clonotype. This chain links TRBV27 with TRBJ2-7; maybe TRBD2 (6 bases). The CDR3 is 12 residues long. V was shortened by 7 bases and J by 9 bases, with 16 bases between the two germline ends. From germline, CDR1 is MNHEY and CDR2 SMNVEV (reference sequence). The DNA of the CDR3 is TGTGCCAGCAAGGAGGGCACGAAAGGGCAGTACTTC. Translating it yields CASKEGTKGQYF.

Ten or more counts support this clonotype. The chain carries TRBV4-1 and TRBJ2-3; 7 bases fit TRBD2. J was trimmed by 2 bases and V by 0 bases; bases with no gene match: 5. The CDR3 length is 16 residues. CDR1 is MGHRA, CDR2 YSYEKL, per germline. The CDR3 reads CASSQDGGGLTDTQYF. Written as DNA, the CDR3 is TGCGCCAGCAGCCAAGATGGCGGGGGACTCACAGATACGCAGTATTTT.

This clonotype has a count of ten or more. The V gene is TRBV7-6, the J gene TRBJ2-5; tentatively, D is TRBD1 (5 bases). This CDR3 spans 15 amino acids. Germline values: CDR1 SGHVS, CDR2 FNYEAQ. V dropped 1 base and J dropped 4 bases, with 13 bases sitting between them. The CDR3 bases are TGTGCCAGCAGCTTAGGGAAGGGGCTTGGAGAGACCCAGTACTTC. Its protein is CASSLGKGLGETQYF.

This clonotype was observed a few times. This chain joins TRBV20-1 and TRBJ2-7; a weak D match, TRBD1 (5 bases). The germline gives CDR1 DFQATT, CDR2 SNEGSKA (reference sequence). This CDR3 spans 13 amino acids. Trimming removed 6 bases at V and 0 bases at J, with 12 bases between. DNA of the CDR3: TGCAGTGCAGACACAGGTAACTCCTACGAGCAGTACTTC. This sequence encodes CSADTGNSYEQYF.

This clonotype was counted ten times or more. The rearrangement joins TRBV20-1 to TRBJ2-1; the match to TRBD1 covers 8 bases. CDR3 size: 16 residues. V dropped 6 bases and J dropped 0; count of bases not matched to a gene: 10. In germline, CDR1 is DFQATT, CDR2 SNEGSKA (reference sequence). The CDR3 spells CSAHQGQEHSYNEQFF. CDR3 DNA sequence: TGCAGTGCCCATCAGGGACAGGAGCACTCCTACAATGAGCAGTTCTTC.

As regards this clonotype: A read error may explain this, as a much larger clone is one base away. This CDR3 is CASPTPLAGEGTGTQYF. The CDR3 region has the DNA TGTGCCAGCCCTACTCCCCTAGCGGGAGAGGGCACAGGTACGCAGTATTTT. V and J are TRBV6-6 and TRBJ2-3, with TRBD2 matching over 10 bases. This CDR3 region has 17 residues. Germline CDR1 and CDR2: MNHNY and SVGAGI (reference sequence).

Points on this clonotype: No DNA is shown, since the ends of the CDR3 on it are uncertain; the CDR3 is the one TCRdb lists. CDR3: CASSPTFGAGELFF. The chain uses TRBV7-7 and TRBJ2-2. The germline V gene has CDR1 SSHAT and CDR2 FNYEAQ (reference sequence). The CDR3 is 14 residues long, counting both termini.

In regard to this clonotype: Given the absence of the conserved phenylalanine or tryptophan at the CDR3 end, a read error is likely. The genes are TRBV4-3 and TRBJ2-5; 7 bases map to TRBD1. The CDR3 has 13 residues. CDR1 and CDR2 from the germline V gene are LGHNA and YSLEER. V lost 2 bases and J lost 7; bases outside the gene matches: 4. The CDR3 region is CASSQRQGATQYS. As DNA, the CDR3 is TGCGCCAGCAGCCAACGACAGGGAGCGACCCAGTACTCC.

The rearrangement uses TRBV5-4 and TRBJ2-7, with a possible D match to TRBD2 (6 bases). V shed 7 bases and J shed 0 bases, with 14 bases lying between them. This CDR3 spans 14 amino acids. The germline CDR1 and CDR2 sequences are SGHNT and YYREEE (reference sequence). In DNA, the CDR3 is TGTGCCAGCGCCTACGGCGGGGTCTCCTACGAGCAGTACTTC. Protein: CASAYGGVSYEQYF.

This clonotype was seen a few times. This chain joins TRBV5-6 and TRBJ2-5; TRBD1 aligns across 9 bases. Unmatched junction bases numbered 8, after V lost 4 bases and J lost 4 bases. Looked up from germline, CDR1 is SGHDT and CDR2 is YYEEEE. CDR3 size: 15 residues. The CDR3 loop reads CASSPGTGYGETQYF. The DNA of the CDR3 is TGTGCCAGCAGCCCTGGGACAGGGTATGGAGAGACCCAGTACTTC.

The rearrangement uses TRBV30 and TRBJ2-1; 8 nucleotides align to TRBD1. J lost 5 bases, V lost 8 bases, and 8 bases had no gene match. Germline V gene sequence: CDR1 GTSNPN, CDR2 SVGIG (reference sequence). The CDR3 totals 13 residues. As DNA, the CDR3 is TGTGCCGCCGACAGGGGTTTTGACAATGAGCAGTTCTTC. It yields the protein CAADRGFDNEQFF.

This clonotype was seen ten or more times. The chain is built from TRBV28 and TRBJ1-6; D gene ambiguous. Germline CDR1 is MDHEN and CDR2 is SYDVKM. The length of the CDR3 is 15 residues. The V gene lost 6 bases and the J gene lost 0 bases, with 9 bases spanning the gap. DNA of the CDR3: TGTGCCAGCAGCCCCCGTGGCTCCTATAATTCACCCCTCCACTTT. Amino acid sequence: CASSPRGSYNSPLHF.

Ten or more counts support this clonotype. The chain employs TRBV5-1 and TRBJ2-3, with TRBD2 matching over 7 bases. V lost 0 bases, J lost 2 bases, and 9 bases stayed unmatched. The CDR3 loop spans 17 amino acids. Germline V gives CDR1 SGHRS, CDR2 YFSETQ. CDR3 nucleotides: TGCGCCAGCAGCTTGGAGCCGGGGACTACCGACACAGATACGCAGTATTTT. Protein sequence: CASSLEPGTTDTDTQYF.